The 28 T cell receptor beta chains in this list originate from one sample, sequenced in a study of blood T cell repertoires in COVID-19. Produced via immunoSEQ multiplex PCR; TCRdb's table is partial and in-frame only. The sample holds 170,000 or so clones, about 88% seen once. The sequencing input was peripheral blood. The origin of the receptors is a man between 35 and 55 years old with active or convalescent COVID-19.

In this sample, this clone turned up a few times. The chain couples TRBV5-1 to TRBJ2-7, with 10 bases matching TRBD2. The CDR3 covers 15 residues. V dropped 1 base and J dropped 2; count of bases not matched to a gene: 3. Germline V gives CDR1 SGHRS, CDR2 YFSETQ. The CDR3 nucleotides are TGCGCCAGCAGCTTGACTAGCGGGGTAACCTACGAGCAGTACTTC. It is translated as CASSLTSGVTYEQYF.

This clone was recorded only once. The chain links TRBV5-4 to TRBJ1-4, with a weak D call TRBD1 (5 bases). Germline CDR1 reads SGHNT; CDR2 reads YYREEE (reference sequence). The germline V and J ends were trimmed by 2 bases and 7 bases, with 6 bases remaining between them. CDR3 size: 12 residues. The DNA for the CDR3 is TGTGCCAGCAGCTTAAGGGGTGAAAAACTGTTTTTT. Protein: CASSLRGEKLFF. The entire variable domain, with the rest obtained from reference TRBV5-4 and TRBJ1-4, is as follows: ETGVTQSPTHLIKTRGQQVTLRCSSQSGHNTVSWYQQALGQGPQFIFQYYREEENGRGNFPPRFSGLQFPNYSSELNVNALELDDSALYLCASSLRGEKLFFGSGTQLSVL.

V usage is TRBV7-9 and J usage is TRBJ2-5; D gene ambiguous. This CDR3 has 15 residues. Trimming took 5 bases from V and 2 from J, leaving 15 bases between them. Germline V CDR1 and CDR2: SEHNR, FQNEAQ (reference sequence). CDR3 sequence reads: CASSPRLTQQETQYF. The CDR3 coding sequence is TGTGCCAGCAGCCCACGACTGACCCAACAAGAGACCCAGTACTTC.

This rearrangement joins TRBV5-1 to TRBJ1-1; TRBD1 matches 8 bases. The V gene's germline CDR1 is SGHRS and CDR2 YFSETQ. V shed 6 bases and J 2 bases; nucleotides not matched to a gene: 9. This CDR3 contains 15 residues. The CDR3 spells CASTRQGTSNTEAFF. The CDR3 coding sequence is TGCGCCAGCACCCGACAGGGGACTTCTAACACTGAAGCTTTCTTT.

The chain combines TRBV4-3 with TRBJ2-5; 9 nucleotides line up with TRBD2. V was pared by 3 bases and J by 2 bases, with 1 base of the junction left unmatched. The CDR3 has 14 residues. Germline V lookup: CDR1 LGHNA, CDR2 YSLEER. CDR3: CASSQGLAQETQYF. The CDR3 coding sequence is TGCGCCAGCAGCCAGGGACTAGCTCAAGAGACCCAGTACTTC.

The chain uses TRBV5-6 and TRBJ2-4; tentatively, D is TRBD2 (6 bases). The CDR3 runs 13 residues. Germline values: CDR1 SGHDT, CDR2 YYEEEE. Trimming pared 7 bases from V and 0 bases from J, leaving 8 bases between. CDR3 in DNA: TGTGCCAGCTCGGGGGAAGCCAAAAACATTCAGTACTTC. It is translated as CASSGEAKNIQYF.

The chain joins TRBV15 to TRBJ1-2, with 7 bases that match TRBD1. Trimming took 1 base from V and 2 from J; bases not matched to a gene: 4. Germline-derived CDR1 and CDR2 are LNHNV and YYDKDF (reference sequence). The CDR3 totals 15 residues. In nucleotides, the CDR3 is TGTGCCACCAGCAGAGGCGAGGGACAGAACTATGGCTACACCTTC. Translating gives CATSRGEGQNYGYTF.

The chain combines TRBV4-1 with TRBJ1-6; TRBD1 matches at 9 bases. The germline V gene has CDR1 MGHRA and CDR2 YSYEKL. V was pared by 4 bases and J by 1 base, with 8 bases of the junction left unmatched. The CDR3 consists of 18 residues. In DNA, the CDR3 is TGCGCCAGCAGCCCAGAGACAGGGGGTTTTTCCTATAATTCACCCCTCCACTTT. This sequence encodes CASSPETGGFSYNSPLHF.

The chain links TRBV28 to TRBJ1-2, with D maybe TRBD1 (6 bases). V shed 5 bases and J shed 4 bases, with 29 bases lying between them. The CDR3 runs 19 residues. CDR1 is MDHEN, CDR2 SYDVKM, per germline. The DNA for the CDR3 is TGTGCCAGCAGTCCACTACTCGGACAGTCAACGGACCCTCTCTATGGCTACACCTTC. The encoded protein is CASSPLLGQSTDPLYGYTF.

The chain uses TRBV3-1 (or the pseudogene TRBV3-2) and TRBJ1-1, with D unresolved. Germline V lookup: CDR1 LGHDT, CDR2 YNNKEL (reference sequence). V lost 5 bases and J 3 bases, leaving 16 bases between the germline ends. This CDR3 comprises 15 residues. CDR3 DNA: TGTGCCAGCAGCGCGCGGACGGGAAGCTACACTGAAGCTTTCTTT. It specifies CASSARTGSYTEAFF.

The gene calls are TRBV27 and TRBJ2-3, with D hard to call. The CDR3 loop spans 14 amino acids. CDR1 is MNHEY, CDR2 SMNVEV, per germline (reference sequence). The V end was cut by 4 bases, the J end by 0 bases, with 8 bases between. CDR3 DNA sequence: TGTGCCAGCAGTTCAGACTCGAGCACAGATACGCAGTATTTT. Its translation is CASSSDSSTDTQYF.

The V gene is TRBV7-9, the J gene TRBJ2-7; 9 nucleotides agree with TRBD1. Germline values: CDR1 SEHNR, CDR2 FQNEAQ (reference sequence). J was trimmed by 1 base and V by 5 bases; bases with no gene match: 9. The CDR3 has 16 residues. CDR3 nucleotides: TGTGCCAGCAGCGACGGGGGACAGGGTAGGTCCTACGAGCAGTACTTC. Encoded protein: CASSDGGQGRSYEQYF.

This rearrangement joins TRBV5-1 to TRBJ2-2; TRBD2 might be the D (7 bases). The CDR3 consists of 15 residues. V was clipped by 2 bases and J by 3 bases, with 11 bases between them. CDR1 and CDR2 (germline): SGHRS, YFSETQ. CDR3 bases: TGCGCCAGCAGCTTTCGAGGGGGGGACACCGGGGAGCTGTTTTTT. Translation: CASSFRGGDTGELFF.

The chain carries TRBV5-6 and TRBJ1-1; 8 bases are a match to TRBD1. V was clipped by 4 bases and J by 3 bases; unmatched bases: 8. This CDR3 has 15 residues. Germline V gene sequence: CDR1 SGHDT, CDR2 YYEEEE. CDR3 in DNA: TGTGCCAGCAGCCCGGACAGGGCGGTGGACACTGAAGCTTTCTTT. It yields the protein CASSPDRAVDTEAFF.

Only a few counts were recorded for this clone. The genes are TRBV5-6 and TRBJ2-5; D remains unclear. Trimming took off 3 bases at V and 2 bases at J, with 11 bases between the two ends. The CDR3 has 14 amino acids. Germline V gene data show CDR1 as SGHDT and CDR2 as YYEEEE. In DNA form, the CDR3 reads TGTGCCAGCAGCTATGGCAGTTTACAAGAGACCCAGTACTTC. Translating gives CASSYGSLQETQYF.

The rearrangement uses TRBV2 and TRBJ2-7, with 7 bases matching TRBD2. V lost 2 bases to trimming and J lost 6 bases; unmatched junction nucleotides: 4. CDR3 length: 13 residues. CDR1 and CDR2 from the germline V gene are SNHLY and FYNNEI. The CDR3 coding sequence is TGTGCCAGCAGTGAACGGGGGGTTTCCGAGCAGTACTTC. It translates to CASSERGVSEQYF.

V gene TRBV2 combines with J gene TRBJ1-3; no clear D gene. The CDR3 is 16 residues long. From germline, CDR1 is SNHLY and CDR2 FYNNEI. Trimming took 3 bases from V and 4 from J, leaving 16 bases between them. Here the CDR3 DNA reads TGTGCCAGCAGTGAGAGCCCCTATATCGGGGGAAACACCATATATTTT. This sequence encodes CASSESPYIGGNTIYF.

This clone has only one observation. The genes are TRBV30 and TRBJ2-3, with D possibly TRBD2 on 6 matching bases. In germline, CDR1 is GTSNPN, CDR2 SVGIG (reference sequence). This CDR3 contains 15 residues. Trimming cost V 5 bases and J 0 bases, with 15 bases left between them. CDR3 protein: CAWGVSGPSTDTQYF. Here the CDR3 DNA reads TGTGCCTGGGGGGTTAGCGGACCTAGCACAGATACGCAGTATTTT.

V and J are TRBV5-1 and TRBJ1-5, with TRBD1 identical over 8 bases. The CDR3 contains 13 residues. V lost 4 bases and J lost 7; bases outside the gene matches: 4. Germline V gene sequence: CDR1 SGHRS, CDR2 YFSETQ. The CDR3 DNA sequence: TGCGCCAGCAGCCCAGGGGGCGACCAGCCCCAGCATTTT. Its translation is CASSPGGDQPQHF.

The rearrangement links TRBV5-4 to TRBJ2-3, with 16 bases fitting TRBD2. V dropped 3 bases and J dropped 4; count of bases not matched to a gene: 5. Germline CDR1 and CDR2: SGHNT and YYREEE (reference sequence). The CDR3 length is 17 residues. The CDR3, as DNA: TGTGCCAGCAGCTCCGGGACTAGCGGGGGGGCCGCAGATACGCAGTATTTT. As protein: CASSSGTSGGAADTQYF.

This rearrangement joins TRBV2 to TRBJ2-3; TRBD1 matches 7 bases. V trimming: 8 bases; J trimming: 1 base; junction bases outside the gene matches: 6. There are 14 residues in the CDR3. Per the germline V gene, CDR1 is SNHLY and CDR2 is FYNNEI. For the CDR3, the DNA is TGTGCCAGCCAGACAGGGTTGGGCACAGATACGCAGTATTTT. This codes for CASQTGLGTDTQYF.

The V and J genes are TRBV6-2 or TRBV6-3 and TRBJ2-2; a possible D gene is TRBD1 (6 bases). CDR1 is MNHEY, CDR2 SVGEGT, per germline. The CDR3 length is 16 residues. V lost 7 bases and J 0 bases, leaving 15 bases between the germline ends. The CDR3 is CASTPLGTTNTGELFF. The DNA for the CDR3 is TGTGCCAGCACCCCTCTGGGGACAACGAACACCGGGGAGCTGTTTTTT.

This chain connects TRBV19 to TRBJ1-6; maybe TRBD1 (6 bases). Germline V lookup: CDR1 LNHDA, CDR2 SQIVND (reference sequence). The CDR3 has 13 residues. V lost 11 bases to trimming and J lost 7 bases, with 15 bases between them. As DNA, the CDR3 is TGTGCCTGTACTTCAGGGGTGAATTCACCCCTCCACTTT. Translated, it gives CACTSGVNSPLHF.

The chain has TRBV10-3 and TRBJ2-5; TRBD2 aligns across 10 bases. Germline V CDR1 and CDR2: ENHRY, SYGVKD. The V gene end was trimmed by 3 bases and the J gene end by 2 bases; junction bases not matched to a gene: 3. The CDR3 runs 15 residues. The CDR3, as DNA: TGTGCCATCAGTGACCTAGCGGGGGCGCAAGAGACCCAGTACTTC. Residues: CAISDLAGAQETQYF.

Only one count was recorded for this clone. The V and J genes are TRBV4-2 and TRBJ2-7; 9 positions match TRBD2. Germline loops: CDR1 LGHNA, CDR2 YNFKEQ. With V trimmed by 0 bases and J by 2 bases, 11 bases remained unmatched. The CDR3 loop spans 18 amino acids. The CDR3 region has the DNA TGTGCCAGCAGCCAAGATCCCGCGGGACTAGCTGTGACCTACGAGCAGTACTTC. It codes for CASSQDPAGLAVTYEQYF.

In DNA form, the CDR3 reads TGTGCCAGCACGCGACAGGGGTGGCAGCCCCAGCATTTT. It codes for CASTRQGWQPQHF. The rearrangement links TRBV28 to TRBJ1-5; 8 bases are shared with TRBD1. After removal of 7 bases from V and 7 bases from J, the junction contained 6 bases not matched to a gene. The CDR3 covers 13 residues. Germline lookup yields CDR1 MDHEN and CDR2 SYDVKM.

The chain has TRBV4-3 and TRBJ2-3, with 10 positions matching TRBD1. The CDR3 consists of 16 residues. CDR1 is LGHNA and CDR2 is YSLEER in the germline V gene. J lost 4 bases, V lost 1 base, and 5 bases had no gene match. CDR3 sequence: CASSQVLTGGPDTQYF. The CDR3, as DNA: TGCGCCAGCAGCCAAGTCCTGACAGGGGGCCCAGATACGCAGTATTTT.

This rearrangement joins TRBV30 to TRBJ2-3; D call uncertain. The V end lost 0 bases, the J end lost 1 base, and 11 bases lay between the germline ends. Germline values: CDR1 GTSNPN, CDR2 SVGIG (reference sequence). This CDR3 comprises 15 residues. The CDR3 sequence is CAWSVTPMGTDTQYF. Written as DNA, the CDR3 is TGTGCCTGGAGTGTAACCCCTATGGGCACAGATACGCAGTATTTT.